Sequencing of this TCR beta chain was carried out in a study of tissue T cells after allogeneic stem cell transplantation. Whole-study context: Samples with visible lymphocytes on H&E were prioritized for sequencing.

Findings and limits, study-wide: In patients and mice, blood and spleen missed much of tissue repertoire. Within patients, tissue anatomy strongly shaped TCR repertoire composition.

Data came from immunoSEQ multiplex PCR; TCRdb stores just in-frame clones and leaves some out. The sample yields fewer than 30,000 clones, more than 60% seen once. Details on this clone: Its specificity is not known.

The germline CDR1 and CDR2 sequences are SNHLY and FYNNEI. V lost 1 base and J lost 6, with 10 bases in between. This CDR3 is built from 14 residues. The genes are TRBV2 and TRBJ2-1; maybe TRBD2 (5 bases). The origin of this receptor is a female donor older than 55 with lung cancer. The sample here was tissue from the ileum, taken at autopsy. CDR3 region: CASSEGVAPNEQFF. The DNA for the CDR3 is TGTGCCAGCAGTGAAGGTGTAGCGCCCAATGAGCAGTTCTTC.